This note documents a single TCR beta chain sequence. This record comes from a study of cytomegalovirus exposure and HLA in healthy donors. V lost 6 bases, J lost 2 bases, and 3 bases stayed unmatched. CDR1 and CDR2 from the germline V gene are MNHEY and SVGAGI. This CDR3 region has 13 residues. Primers: 60 Vbeta forward and 13 Jbeta reverse. Sequencing used immunoSEQ multiplex PCR; TCRdb keeps in-frame clones, though not all of them. The sample records about 150,000 clones, about three quarters being singletons. This TCR was sampled from a woman aged 45 to 65 in good health and CMV-seropositive. The sample taken for sequencing was PBMCs. The chain recombines TRBV6-5 with TRBJ2-5; TRBD2 agrees at 7 bases. CDR3: CASSPSGQETQYF. CDR3 DNA: TGTGCCAGCAGCCCTAGCGGACAAGAGACCCAGTACTTC.